The rows below give T cell receptor beta chains drawn from one sample of a study of blood T cell repertoires in COVID-19. Using immunoSEQ multiplex PCR, the repertoire was profiled, and TCRdb retains in-frame clones only, with some absent. The sample has some 45,000 clones, about nine tenths seen once. Sequenced: peripheral blood. Receptors originate from a man in his sixties with active COVID-19. The CDR3 runs from the conserved cysteine through the conserved F or W. D genes are given only for firm matches. Only part of the rows carry a size: once, few, many, or a class if the clone is expanded.

j_call	clone_size	d_call	v_call	cdr3_aa	cdr3_nt
TRBJ2-1	.	.	TRBV28	CASSKQNEQFF	TGTGCCAGCAGTAAACAAAATGAGCAGTTCTTC
TRBJ2-7	once	TRBD1	TRBV20-1	CSASLGQGYEQYF	TGCAGTGCTAGTCTCGGACAGGGCTACGAGCAGTACTTC
TRBJ1-1	.	.	TRBV7-2	CASSLRAGGDTEAFF	TGTGCCAGCAGCTTAAGGGCGGGTGGAGACACTGAAGCTTTCTTT
TRBJ1-2	few	.	TRBV6-5	CASSPYKTVNYGYTF	TGTGCCAGCAGTCCCTATAAGACAGTTAACTATGGCTACACCTTC
TRBJ2-3	.	.	TRBV5-5	CASSLALATSTDTQYF	TGTGCCAGCAGCTTGGCCCTGGCGACTAGCACAGATACGCAGTATTTT
TRBJ2-7	.	TRBD2	TRBV7-2	CASSPRTSGTYEQYF	TGTGCCAGCAGCCCGAGGACTAGCGGGACCTACGAGCAGTACTTC
TRBJ1-2	.	TRBD1	TRBV5-1	CASSVDGQGPYGYTF	TGCGCCAGCAGCGTCGACGGACAGGGACCTTATGGCTACACCTTC
TRBJ1-1	.	.	TRBV21-1	CASSPSGVNTEAFF	TGTGCCAGCAGCCCATCCGGGGTGAACACTGAAGCTTTCTTT
TRBJ2-1	.	TRBD2	TRBV27	CASSLSGTSGTTDQFF	TGTGCCAGCAGTTTATCTGGGACTAGCGGGACCACCGATCAGTTCTTC
TRBJ2-7	once	.	TRBV6-5	CASSNAGFYEQYF	TGTGCCAGCAGCAACGCCGGGTTCTACGAGCAGTACTTC
TRBJ2-1	.	TRBD1	TRBV28	CASTTADRGHDEQFF	TGTGCCAGCACCACGGCGGACAGGGGGCATGATGAGCAGTTCTTC
TRBJ2-3	once	TRBD2	TRBV11-2	CASRLASYTDTQYF	TGTGCCAGCAGACTAGCGAGTTACACAGATACGCAGTATTTT
TRBJ2-3	.	.	TRBV19	CASSIWGRRTDTQYF	TGTGCCAGTAGTATCTGGGGGCGAAGAACAGATACGCAGTATTTT
TRBJ2-3	.	.	TRBV13	CASSTVGGADTQYF	TGTGCCAGCAGCACCGTGGGAGGAGCAGATACGCAGTATTTT
TRBJ1-2	.	TRBD1	TRBV12-3/TRBV12-4	CASSRQGDYGYTF	TGTGCCAGCAGTAGACAGGGGGACTATGGCTACACCTTC
TRBJ1-2	once	TRBD1	TRBV19	CASRGTGYYGYTF	TGTGCCAGTAGGGGGACAGGGTACTATGGCTACACCTTC
TRBJ2-2	.	TRBD2	TRBV4-2	CASSQESRLAENTGELFF	TGTGCCAGCAGCCAAGAATCCCGACTAGCGGAAAACACCGGGGAGCTGTTTTTT
TRBJ2-2	few	.	TRBV27	CASSFYDGTGELFF	TGTGCCAGCAGTTTCTATGATGGCACCGGGGAGCTGTTTTTT
TRBJ1-4	.	TRBD1	TRBV4-1	CASSRTGVRSEKLFF	TGCGCCAGCAGCCGGACAGGGGTACGGAGTGAAAAACTGTTTTTT
TRBJ1-2	.	.	TRBV4-1	CASSQDGYYGYTF	TGCGCCAGCAGCCAAGACGGGTACTATGGCTACACCTTC
TRBJ2-7	.	.	TRBV7-2	CASSLDSKGTYEQYF	TGTGCCAGCAGCCTTGATTCGAAGGGGACCTACGAGCAGTACTTC
TRBJ2-2	.	.	TRBV30	CACHRPGGNTGELFF	TGTGCCTGCCACCGACCCGGGGGGAACACCGGGGAGCTGTTTTTT
TRBJ2-7	.	.	TRBV7-2	CASSLGGDYEQYF	TGTGCCAGCAGCTTAGGGGGGGACTACGAGCAGTACTTC
TRBJ2-2	.	TRBD2	TRBV24-1	CATSGFWTSGRSTGELFF	TGTGCCACCAGTGGATTTTGGACTAGCGGGAGGAGCACCGGGGAGCTGTTTTTT
TRBJ2-1	.	.	TRBV19	CASSSQQGWANNEQFF	TGTGCCAGTAGTTCCCAGCAGGGCTGGGCGAACAATGAGCAGTTCTTC
TRBJ2-5	.	.	TRBV7-9	CASSLARDQETQYF	TGTGCCAGCAGCTTAGCTAGAGACCAAGAGACCCAGTACTTC
TRBJ2-1	.	.	TRBV7-8	CASSPGEVGEQFF	TGTGCCAGCAGCCCGGGGGAGGTTGGTGAGCAGTTCTTC
TRBJ2-1	.	TRBD1	TRBV7-2	CASSWGQGDYNEQFF	TGTGCCAGCAGCTGGGGACAGGGGGACTACAATGAGCAGTTCTTC
TRBJ1-1	.	.	TRBV28	CASSLGGSVTEAFF	TGTGCCAGCAGTTTGGGGGGGAGCGTCACTGAAGCTTTCTTT
TRBJ1-1	.	.	TRBV5-1	CASSLTRRSTEAFF	TGCGCCAGCAGCTTGACGAGGCGGAGCACTGAAGCTTTCTTT
TRBJ2-5	.	TRBD2	TRBV3-1/TRBV3-2	CASSQPRLAGPETQYF	TGTGCCAGCAGCCAACCTCGACTAGCGGGGCCGGAGACCCAGTACTTC
TRBJ2-7	.	TRBD2	TRBV9	CASSADSGRANDEQYF	TGTGCCAGCAGCGCCGATAGCGGGAGGGCAAATGACGAGCAGTACTTC
TRBJ2-5	.	TRBD1	TRBV2	CASSWGGTGEEETQYF	TGTGCCAGCAGTTGGGGGGGGACAGGGGAGGAAGAGACCCAGTACTTC
TRBJ1-2	few	.	TRBV28	CATAGPNYGYTF	TGTGCCACCGCTGGCCCTAACTATGGCTACACCTTC
TRBJ1-1	.	.	TRBV5-6	CASSQYKDSLEAFF	TGTGCCAGCAGCCAGTATAAGGACAGCCTTGAAGCTTTCTTT
TRBJ2-3	.	TRBD2	TRBV30	CAWRTSGTDTQYF	TGTGCCTGGAGAACTAGCGGCACAGATACGCAGTATTTT
TRBJ1-2	once	TRBD1	TRBV6-2/TRBV6-3	CASSYLIPGQGPSGYTF	TGTGCCAGCAGTTACTTGATCCCGGGACAGGGGCCTTCCGGCTACACCTTC
TRBJ2-7	.	.	TRBV7-2	CASSQDGNYEQYF	TGTGCCAGCAGCCAGGACGGGAACTACGAGCAGTACTTC
TRBJ2-4	.	TRBD2	TRBV6-2/TRBV6-3	CASSSFGTSGGIAKNIQYF	TGTGCCAGCAGTTCCTTCGGGACTAGCGGGGGGATAGCCAAAAACATTCAGTACTTC
TRBJ2-7	.	.	TRBV19	CASSVSDTYEQYF	TGTGCCAGTAGTGTCTCGGACACCTACGAGCAGTACTTC
TRBJ1-3	once	.	TRBV11-2	CASSSAGNTIYF	TGTGCCAGCAGCTCAGCTGGAAACACCATATATTTT
TRBJ2-3	.	.	TRBV15	CATSSTMGGGPGDTQYF	TGTGCCACCAGCAGCACCATGGGGGGAGGCCCTGGAGATACGCAGTATTTT
TRBJ2-5	.	.	TRBV4-3	CASSQESVQGGTQYF	TGCGCCAGCAGCCAAGAAAGTGTGCAGGGGGGGACCCAGTACTTC
TRBJ1-2	.	.	TRBV28	CASSLNLNYGYTF	TGTGCCAGCAGTTTAAATCTTAACTATGGCTACACCTTC
TRBJ2-1	.	TRBD2	TRBV5-8	CASSLALAGGRSYNEQFF	TGTGCCAGCAGCTTGGCTCTAGCGGGGGGGCGGTCCTACAATGAGCAGTTCTTC
TRBJ2-5	.	.	TRBV5-1	CASSSNGDTGETQYF	TGCGCCAGCAGCTCGAACGGGGACACGGGAGAGACCCAGTACTTC
TRBJ2-3	.	.	TRBV4-3	CASSQDPGVTDTQYF	TGCGCCAGCAGCCAAGATCCGGGGGTGACAGATACGCAGTATTTT
TRBJ2-5	few	TRBD2	TRBV4-3	CASSRGLAGDQETQYF	TGCGCCAGCAGCCGAGGACTAGCGGGGGACCAAGAGACCCAGTACTTC
TRBJ1-5	.	.	TRBV29-1	CSVASQINQPQHF	TGCAGCGTTGCGTCACAGATAAATCAGCCCCAGCATTTT